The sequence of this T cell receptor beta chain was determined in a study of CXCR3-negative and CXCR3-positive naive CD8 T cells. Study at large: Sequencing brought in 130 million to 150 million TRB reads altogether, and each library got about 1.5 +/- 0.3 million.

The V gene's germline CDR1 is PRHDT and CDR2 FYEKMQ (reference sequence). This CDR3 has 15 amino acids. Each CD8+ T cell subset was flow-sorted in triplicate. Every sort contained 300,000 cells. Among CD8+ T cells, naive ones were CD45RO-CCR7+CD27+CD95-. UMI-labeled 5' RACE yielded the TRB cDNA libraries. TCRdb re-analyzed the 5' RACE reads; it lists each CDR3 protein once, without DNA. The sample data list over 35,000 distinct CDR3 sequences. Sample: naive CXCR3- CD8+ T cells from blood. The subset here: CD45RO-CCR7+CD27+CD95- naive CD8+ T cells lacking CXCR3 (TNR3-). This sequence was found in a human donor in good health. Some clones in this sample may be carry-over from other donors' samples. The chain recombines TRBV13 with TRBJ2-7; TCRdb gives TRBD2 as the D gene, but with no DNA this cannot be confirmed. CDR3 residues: CASSVGTSGKYEQCF.